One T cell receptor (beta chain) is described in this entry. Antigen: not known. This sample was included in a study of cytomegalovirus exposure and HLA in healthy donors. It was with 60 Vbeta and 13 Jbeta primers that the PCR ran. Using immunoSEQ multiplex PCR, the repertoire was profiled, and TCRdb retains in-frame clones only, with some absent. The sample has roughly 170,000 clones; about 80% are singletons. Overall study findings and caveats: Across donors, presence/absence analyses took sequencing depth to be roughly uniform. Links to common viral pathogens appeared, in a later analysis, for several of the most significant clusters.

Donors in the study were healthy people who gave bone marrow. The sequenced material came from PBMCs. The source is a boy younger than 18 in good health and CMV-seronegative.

DNA of the CDR3: TGCGCCAGCAGCCAAGATCCGACAGGAAATTCACCCCTCCACTTT. Its protein is CASSQDPTGNSPLHF. V and J are TRBV4-1 and TRBJ1-6; maybe TRBD1 (6 bases). CDR3 size: 15 residues. Germline values: CDR1 MGHRA, CDR2 YSYEKL. Trimming stripped 0 bases from V and 7 bases from J, with 10 bases between.